Included here is one T cell receptor (beta chain) sequence, with context. One end of the junction fails to match germline, which may point to a read error. This sample is part of a study of blood T cell repertoires in COVID-19. In the study overall: Samples came from the United States, Italy and Spain, spanning acute and convalescent COVID-19.

Per germline, CDR1 SSHAT and CDR2 FNYEAQ (reference sequence). There are 15 residues in the CDR3. In the original workflow: Amplification from reference gene primers served as the basis for estimated nucleated cell counts. Generated by immunoSEQ multiplex PCR, the TCRdb table keeps only in-frame clones and is missing some. The DNA was the basis for D and trimming; V, J and clone size are from that table. The sample consists of 98,000 or so clones, 84% of them appearing once. Sequencing input: peripheral blood. This receptor was identified in a man in his 60s with acute or convalescent COVID-19. The J gene is TRBJ2-7, the V gene TRBV7-7; 7 nucleotides match TRBD2. The CDR3, as DNA: TGTGCTAGCAGCTTAAGCACTAGCGCATCCTACGAGCAGTACTTC. It encodes CASSLSTSASYEQYF.